The sequence of this T cell receptor beta chain was determined in a study of T-cell reconstitution after alpha-beta-depleted transplantation in children. Study findings and constraints: Several hundred expanded graft clones reportedly gave rise to the alpha-beta T cells present about two months after transplant. Diversity of TCRbeta at day 60 was high in some patients, arising from surviving recipient T cells and thymic progenitors. At one year after transplant, newly produced T cells mostly accounted for T-cell counts and diversity.

Comments on this clonotype: The antigen remains undetermined.

The CDR3 contains 13 residues. From germline, CDR1 is SSHAT and CDR2 FNYEAQ (reference sequence). As it was prepared, the TCRbeta library received unique molecular identifiers. Via MiXCR, TCRdb re-called the PCR reads, giving one row per CDR3 protein. This table has fewer than 450,000 distinct CDR3 sequences, roughly 17% appearing once. The specimen was PBMCs, mostly from graft donor cells, collected 360 days after TCRalphabeta/CD19-depleted stem cell transplant. This chain joins TRBV7-7 and TRBJ1-4, with D tentatively TRBD1 (5 bases). This TCR was sampled from a male patient between 2 and 15 years old who had a stem cell transplant for acute lymphoblastic leukemia, so the T cells may come from the graft donor. Written as DNA, the CDR3 is TGTGTTAGAACGGGACTGGGTAATGAAAAACTGTTTTTT. Its translation is CVRTGLGNEKLFF.